This TCR beta chain was identified in a study of blood T cells in healthy people across ages. Details on this clonotype: What it recognizes is unknown.

Sample-barcoded 5' priming and a J-beta primer mix drove a second PCR of roughly 6 to 12 cycles. TCRdb used MiXCR to reprocess the 5' RACE reads, holding one entry per CDR3 protein. The sample includes under 950,000 distinct CDR3 sequences, 22% of them seen just once. Points from the study as a whole: Observed TCR beta diversity per million T cells went down as age went up. This fall followed a roughly linear course with age.

The clonotype was recovered from a man aged 70 or older in good health. Sequences were obtained from blood.

CDR3 amino acids: CASSLWRETSTDTQYF. CDR3 DNA: TGTGCCAGCAGCTTATGGCGGGAGACTAGCACAGATACGCAGTATTTT. The V call is TRBV7-9, the J call TRBJ2-3, with 7 bases aligning to TRBD2. Germline V CDR1 and CDR2: SEHNR, FQNEAQ (reference sequence). The CDR3 is 16 amino acids. Germline trimming cut 2 bases from V and 0 bases from J; bases unmatched to any gene: 5.